The clone carrying this T cell receptor (beta chain) is medium-sized in the sample. This specimen belongs to a study of tumor-infiltrating lymphocytes in primary liver carcinoma. Synthesis of TCR beta cDNA was carried out from around 500 ng total RNA with a constant-region primer. Libraries covering TCR beta were generated through three nested multiplex PCR rounds (using a slightly modified ARM-PCR). The two initial PCR rounds, approximately 10 cycles each, used TRBV1-TRBV30 forward and C-beta reverse primers. TCRdb recomputed calls from the multiplex PCR reads with MiXCR, one row per CDR3 protein. This table has some 25,000 distinct CDR3 sequences, around 78% appearing once. Joint extraction of RNA and DNA used roughly 17-32 mg of bulk tissue that was unsorted. V lost 4 bases and J 5 bases, leaving 11 bases between the germline ends. CDR3 length equals 14 residues. Looked up from germline, CDR1 is MNHNS and CDR2 is SASEGT.

The gene calls are TRBV6-1 and TRBJ2-2; perhaps TRBD1 as D (8 bases). The sequence derives from a man aged 40-49 years with primary liver carcinoma and hepatitis B virus infection. Sample: liver tumor tissue from sampling region 3. Subset indicated: tumor region T3, left-lateral pole. Written as DNA, the CDR3 is TGTGCCAGCAGTGTACAGGGGGGGACCGGGGAGCTGTTTTTT. This codes for CASSVQGGTGELFF.